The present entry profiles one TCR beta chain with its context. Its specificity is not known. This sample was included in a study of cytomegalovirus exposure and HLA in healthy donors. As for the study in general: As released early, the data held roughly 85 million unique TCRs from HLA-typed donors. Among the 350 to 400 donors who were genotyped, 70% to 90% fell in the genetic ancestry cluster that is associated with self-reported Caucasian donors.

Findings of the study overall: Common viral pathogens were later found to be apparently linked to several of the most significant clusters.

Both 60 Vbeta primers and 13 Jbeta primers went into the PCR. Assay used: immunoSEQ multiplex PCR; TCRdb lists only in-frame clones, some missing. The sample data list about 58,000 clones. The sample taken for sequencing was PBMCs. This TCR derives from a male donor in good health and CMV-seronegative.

The DNA for the CDR3 is TGTGCCAGCAGCCCGGCGGATGCCTTACATGGTACGCAGTATTTT. Protein: CASSPADALHGTQYF. The J gene is TRBJ2-3, the V gene TRBV11-1; D ambiguous. The ends were cut back, 5 bases at V and 8 bases at J, with 20 bases in the middle. Germline values: CDR1 SGHAT, CDR2 FQDESV (reference sequence). The CDR3 totals 15 residues.